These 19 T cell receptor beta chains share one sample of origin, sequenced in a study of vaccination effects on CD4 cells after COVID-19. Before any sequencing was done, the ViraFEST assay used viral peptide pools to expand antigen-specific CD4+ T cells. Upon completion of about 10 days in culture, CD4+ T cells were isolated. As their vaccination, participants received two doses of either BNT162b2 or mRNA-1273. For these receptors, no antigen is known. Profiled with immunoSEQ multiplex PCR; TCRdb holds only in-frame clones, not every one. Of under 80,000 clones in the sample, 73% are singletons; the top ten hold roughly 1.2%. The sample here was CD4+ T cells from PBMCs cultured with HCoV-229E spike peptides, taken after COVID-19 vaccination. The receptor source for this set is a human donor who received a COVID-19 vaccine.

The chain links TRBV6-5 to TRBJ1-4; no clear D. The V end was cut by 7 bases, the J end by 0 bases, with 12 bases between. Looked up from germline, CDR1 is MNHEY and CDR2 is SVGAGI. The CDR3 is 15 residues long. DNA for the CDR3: TGTGCCAGCACTGTCCTGGGATCAACTAATGAAAAACTGTTTTTT. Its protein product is CASTVLGSTNEKLFF.

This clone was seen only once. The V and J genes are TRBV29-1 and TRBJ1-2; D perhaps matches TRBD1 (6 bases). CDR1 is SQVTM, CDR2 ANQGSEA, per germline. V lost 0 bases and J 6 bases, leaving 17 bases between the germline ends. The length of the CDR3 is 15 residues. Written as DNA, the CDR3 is TGCAGCGTTGAAGATCGCGGGGGGCTCCCCCATGGCTACACCTTC. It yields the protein CSVEDRGGLPHGYTF.

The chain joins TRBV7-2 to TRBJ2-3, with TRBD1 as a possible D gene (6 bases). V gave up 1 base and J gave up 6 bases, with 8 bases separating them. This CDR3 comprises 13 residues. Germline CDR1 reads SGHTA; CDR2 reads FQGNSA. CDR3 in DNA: TGTGCCAGCAGCTTAGAGGGGGAGGATACGCAGTATTTT. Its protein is CASSLEGEDTQYF.

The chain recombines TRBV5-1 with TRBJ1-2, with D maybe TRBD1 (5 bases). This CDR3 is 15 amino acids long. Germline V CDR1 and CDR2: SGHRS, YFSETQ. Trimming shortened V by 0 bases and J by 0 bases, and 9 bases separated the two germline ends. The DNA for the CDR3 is TGCGCCAGCAGCTTGGGAGGGGCCACTAACTATGGCTACACCTTC. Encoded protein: CASSLGGATNYGYTF.

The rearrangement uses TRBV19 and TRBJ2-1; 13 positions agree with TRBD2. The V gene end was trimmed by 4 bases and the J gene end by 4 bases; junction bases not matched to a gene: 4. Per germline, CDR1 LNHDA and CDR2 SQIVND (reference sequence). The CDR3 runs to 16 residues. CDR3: CASSTRTSGGYNEQFF. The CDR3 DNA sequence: TGTGCCAGTAGTACCCGGACTAGCGGGGGTTACAATGAGCAGTTCTTC.

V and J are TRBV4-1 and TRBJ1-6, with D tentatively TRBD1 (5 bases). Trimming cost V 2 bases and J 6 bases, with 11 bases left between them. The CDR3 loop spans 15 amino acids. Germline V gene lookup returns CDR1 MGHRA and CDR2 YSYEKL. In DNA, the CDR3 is TGCGCCAGCAGCCAACCCCAGGGATTTAATTCACCCCTCCACTTT. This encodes CASSQPQGFNSPLHF.

The DNA for the CDR3 is TGCGCCAGCACACAAAACAGGGGGAGAAACACCATATATTTT. It translates to CASTQNRGRNTIYF. This sequence joins TRBV10-2 and TRBJ1-3; 8 bases agree with TRBD1. The junction had 7 bases not matched to a gene; V was cut back by 7 bases and J by 5 bases. CDR1 is WSHSY and CDR2 is SAAADI in the germline V gene. The CDR3 is 14 amino acids.

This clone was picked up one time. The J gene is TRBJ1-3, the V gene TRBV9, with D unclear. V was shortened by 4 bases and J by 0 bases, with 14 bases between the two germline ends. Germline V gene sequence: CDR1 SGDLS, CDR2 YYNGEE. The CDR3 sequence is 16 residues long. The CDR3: CASSPRAGLSGNTIYF. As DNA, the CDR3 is TGTGCCAGCAGCCCCCGTGCGGGCCTCTCTGGAAACACCATATATTTT.

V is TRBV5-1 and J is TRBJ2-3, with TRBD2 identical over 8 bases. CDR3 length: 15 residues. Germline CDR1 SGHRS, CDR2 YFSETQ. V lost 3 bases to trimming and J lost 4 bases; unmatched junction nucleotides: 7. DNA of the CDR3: TGCGCCAGCAGCTCGGGAGGGGGGAGCGCAGATACGCAGTATTTT. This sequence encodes CASSSGGGSADTQYF.

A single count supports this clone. The CDR3 DNA reads TGCGCCAGCAGCCCCCTTGTGTGGGGGCGCGGGGGCCCAAACACCGGGGAGCTGTTTTTT. This translates into CASSPLVWGRGGPNTGELFF. The chain couples TRBV5-1 to TRBJ2-2, with D possibly being TRBD2 (7 bases). With 4 bases removed from V and 2 bases from J, the gap between germline ends came to 27 bases. The germline gives CDR1 SGHRS, CDR2 YFSETQ. There are 20 residues in the CDR3.

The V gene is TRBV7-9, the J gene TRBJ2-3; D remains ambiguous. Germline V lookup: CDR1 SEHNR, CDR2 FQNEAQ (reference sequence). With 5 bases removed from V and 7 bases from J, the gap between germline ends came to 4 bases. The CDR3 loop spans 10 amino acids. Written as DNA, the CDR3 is TGTGCCAGCAGCGGAAATACGCAGTATTTT. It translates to CASSGNTQYF.

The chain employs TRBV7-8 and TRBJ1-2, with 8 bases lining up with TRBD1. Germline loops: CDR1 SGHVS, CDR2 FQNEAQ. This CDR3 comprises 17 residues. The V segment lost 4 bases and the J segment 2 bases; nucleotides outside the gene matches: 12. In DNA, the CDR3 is TGTGCCAGCAGCTACCGGCTCGGGCAGGGGGCCAACTATGGCTACACCTTC. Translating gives CASSYRLGQGANYGYTF.

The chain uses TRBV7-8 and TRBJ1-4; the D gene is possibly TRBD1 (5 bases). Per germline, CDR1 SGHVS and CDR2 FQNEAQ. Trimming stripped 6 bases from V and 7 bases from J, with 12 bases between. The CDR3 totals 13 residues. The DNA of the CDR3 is TGTGCCAGCAGTAGTGGGGCCCTTGAAAAACTGTTTTTT. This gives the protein CASSSGALEKLFF.

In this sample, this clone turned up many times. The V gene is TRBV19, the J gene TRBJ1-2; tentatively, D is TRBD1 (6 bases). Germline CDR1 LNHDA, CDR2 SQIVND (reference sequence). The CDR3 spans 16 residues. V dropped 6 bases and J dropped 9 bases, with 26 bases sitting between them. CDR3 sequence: CASRPPSGGSGRSYTF. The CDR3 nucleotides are TGTGCCAGTAGGCCCCCATCTGGGGGCTCCGGCCGGAGCTACACCTTC.

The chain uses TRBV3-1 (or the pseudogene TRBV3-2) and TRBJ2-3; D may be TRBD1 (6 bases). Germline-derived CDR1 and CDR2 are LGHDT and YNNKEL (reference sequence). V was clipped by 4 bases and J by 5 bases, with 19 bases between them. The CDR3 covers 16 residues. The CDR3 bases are TGTGCCAGCAGCCTTGGGGGCCTCGGTCTTATAGATACGCAGTATTTT. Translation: CASSLGGLGLIDTQYF.

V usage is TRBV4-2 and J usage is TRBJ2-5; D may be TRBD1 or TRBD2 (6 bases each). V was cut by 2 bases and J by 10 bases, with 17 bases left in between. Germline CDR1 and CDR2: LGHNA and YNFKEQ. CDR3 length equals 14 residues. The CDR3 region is CASSQKGEARGQYF. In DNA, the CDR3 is TGTGCCAGCAGCCAAAAGGGGGAGGCTCGGGGCCAGTACTTC.

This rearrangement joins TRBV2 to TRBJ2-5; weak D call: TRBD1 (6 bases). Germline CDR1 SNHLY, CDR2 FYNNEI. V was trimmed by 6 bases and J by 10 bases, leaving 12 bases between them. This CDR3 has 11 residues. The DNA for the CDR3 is TGTGCCAGCAGACAGGGAGAGGTCCAGTACTTC. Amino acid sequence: CASRQGEVQYF. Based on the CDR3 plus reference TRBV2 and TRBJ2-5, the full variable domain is EPEVTQTPSHQVTQMGQEVILRCVPISNHLYFYWYRQILGQKVEFLVSFYNNEISEKSEIFDDQFSVERPDGSNFTLKIRSTKLEDSAMYFCASRQGEVQYFGPGTRLLVL.

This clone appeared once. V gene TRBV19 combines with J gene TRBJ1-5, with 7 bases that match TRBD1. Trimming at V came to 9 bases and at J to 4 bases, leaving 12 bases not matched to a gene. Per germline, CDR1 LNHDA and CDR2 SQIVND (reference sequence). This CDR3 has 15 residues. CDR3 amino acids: CASQKVGQYNQPQHF. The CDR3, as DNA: TGTGCCAGCCAGAAAGTGGGACAGTATAATCAGCCCCAGCATTTT.

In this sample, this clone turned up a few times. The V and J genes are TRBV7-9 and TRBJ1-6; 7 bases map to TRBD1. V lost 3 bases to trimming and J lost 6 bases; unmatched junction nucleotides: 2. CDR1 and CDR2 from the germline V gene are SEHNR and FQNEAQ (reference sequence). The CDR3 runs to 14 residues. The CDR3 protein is CASSFGTVNSPLHF. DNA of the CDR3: TGTGCCAGCAGCTTCGGGACAGTTAATTCACCCCTCCACTTT.